Listed below are T cell receptor beta chains from one sample, sequenced in a study of blood T cell repertoires in COVID-19. Sequenced by immunoSEQ multiplex PCR; TCRdb stores in-frame clones only, minus some. The table lists about 390,000 clones, around 87% of them singletons. The specimen sequenced was PBMCs or T cells enriched from blood (not recorded which). The receptors were sampled from a woman aged 50 to 65 who had recovered from COVID-19. Each CDR3 is given with its conserved first and last residue. D genes are given only for firm matches. Size tells how often a clone was seen (once, few, many) or the class of an expanded clone, and some rows leave it out.

NA	TRBJ1-2	NA	TRBV6-5	TGTGCCAGCAGGCGGAATATGGACAGCAACTATGGCTACACCTTC	CASRRNMDSNYGYTF
TRBD1	TRBJ1-1	NA	TRBV13	TGTGCCAGCAGCACCTCACCCAGGGGGGCGGCTGAAGCTTTCTTT	CASSTSPRGAAEAFF
NA	TRBJ1-4	NA	TRBV19	TGTGCCAGTAGCCGACAGTATGCAACTAATGAAAAACTGTTTTTT	CASSRQYATNEKLFF
NA	TRBJ1-1	NA	TRBV3-1/TRBV3-2	TGTGCCAGCAGCCAAGGCCGGACGGGGTTAACTGAAGCTTTCTTT	CASSQGRTGLTEAFF
TRBD2	TRBJ2-5	NA	TRBV2	TGTGCCAGCAGTGGGACTAGCGGGCTGTACCAAGAGACCCAGTACTTC	CASSGTSGLYQETQYF
NA	TRBJ1-3	NA	TRBV18	TGTGCCAGCTCACCATCCGCAGTTGGCTCTGGAAACACCATATATTTT	CASSPSAVGSGNTIYF
TRBD1	TRBJ2-7	NA	TRBV5-4	TGTGCCAGCAGCTTTAGACCCGGGACAGGGAGGATCGAGCAGTACTTC	CASSFRPGTGRIEQYF
NA	TRBJ1-1	NA	TRBV7-9	TGTGCCAGCAGCTTAGCCCCCCAGAACACTGAAGCTTTCTTT	CASSLAPQNTEAFF
TRBD1	TRBJ1-1	once	TRBV7-2	TGTGCCAGCATCGGACAGGTAAACACTGAAGCTTTCTTT	CASIGQVNTEAFF
NA	TRBJ2-3	NA	TRBV11-3	TGTGCCAGCAGCAGAGAGCCCGGTACGCAGTATTTT	CASSREPGTQYF
TRBD1	TRBJ1-2	NA	TRBV12-3/TRBV12-4	TGTGCCAGCAGAGACAGGGTCTATGGCTACACCTTC	CASRDRVYGYTF
NA	TRBJ2-1	NA	TRBV7-2	TGTGCCAGCAGCTTCGCCACCGGAGGCAATGAGCAGTTCTTC	CASSFATGGNEQFF
TRBD1	TRBJ1-2	once	TRBV18	TGTGCCAGCTCACCGGACAGGGGGCGATATGGCTACACCTTC	CASSPDRGRYGYTF
NA	TRBJ2-5	few	TRBV5-5	TGTGCCAGCAGCTTGGTACAGGGTGGAGTTGAGACCCAGTACTTC	CASSLVQGGVETQYF
TRBD1	TRBJ1-2	NA	TRBV24-1	TGTGCCACCAGTGACCAGGACAGGCGGGGCTACACCTTC	CATSDQDRRGYTF
NA	TRBJ1-1	NA	TRBV18	TGTGCCAGCTCACCCACCGGACTGTCGAACACTGAAGCTTTCTTT	CASSPTGLSNTEAFF
TRBD1	TRBJ1-2	NA	TRBV5-1	TGCGCCAGCAGCCCCGGGACAGGGGGCTATGGCTACACCTTC	CASSPGTGGYGYTF
NA	TRBJ2-7	NA	TRBV30	TGTGCCTGGAGTGTAGGAGGCCTGGAGCAGTACTTC	CAWSVGGLEQYF
TRBD2	TRBJ2-3	NA	TRBV7-9	TGTGCCAGCAGCTTAACTAGCGCGAGCACAGATACGCAGTATTTT	CASSLTSASTDTQYF
NA	TRBJ1-3	NA	TRBV6-4	TGTGCCAGCAGTGACCGGGATGGAAACACCATATATTTT	CASSDRDGNTIYF